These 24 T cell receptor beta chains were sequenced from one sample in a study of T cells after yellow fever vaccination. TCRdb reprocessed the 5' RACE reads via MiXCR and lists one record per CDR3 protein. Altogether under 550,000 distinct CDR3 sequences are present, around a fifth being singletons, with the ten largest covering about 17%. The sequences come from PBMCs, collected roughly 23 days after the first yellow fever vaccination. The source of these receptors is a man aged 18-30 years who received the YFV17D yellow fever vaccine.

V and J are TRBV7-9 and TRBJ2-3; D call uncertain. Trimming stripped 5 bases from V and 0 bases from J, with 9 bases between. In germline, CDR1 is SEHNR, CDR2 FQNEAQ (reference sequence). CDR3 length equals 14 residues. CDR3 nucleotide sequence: TGTGCCAGCAGCGAGGAAGGGAGCACAGATACGCAGTATTTT. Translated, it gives CASSEEGSTDTQYF.

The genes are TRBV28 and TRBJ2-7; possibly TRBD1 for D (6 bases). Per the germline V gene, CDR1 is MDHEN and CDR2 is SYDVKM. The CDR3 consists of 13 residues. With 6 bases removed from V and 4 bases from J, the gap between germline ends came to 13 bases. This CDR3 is CASSPVQGYEQYV. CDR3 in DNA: TGTGCCAGCAGCCCGGTACAGGGTTACGAGCAGTACGTC.

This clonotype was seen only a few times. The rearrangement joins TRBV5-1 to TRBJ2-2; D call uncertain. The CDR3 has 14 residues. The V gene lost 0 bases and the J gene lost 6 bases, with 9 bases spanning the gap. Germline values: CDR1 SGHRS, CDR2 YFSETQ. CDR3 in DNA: TGCGCCAGCAGCTTGGGATCGGGTTCCGGGGAGCTGTTTTTT. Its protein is CASSLGSGSGELFF. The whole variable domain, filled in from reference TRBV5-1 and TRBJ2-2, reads KAGVTQTPRYLIKTRGQQVTLSCSPISGHRSVSWYQQTPGQGLQFLFEYFSETQRNKGNFPGRFSGRQFSNSRSEMNVSTLELGDSALYLCASSLGSGSGELFFGEGSRLTVL.

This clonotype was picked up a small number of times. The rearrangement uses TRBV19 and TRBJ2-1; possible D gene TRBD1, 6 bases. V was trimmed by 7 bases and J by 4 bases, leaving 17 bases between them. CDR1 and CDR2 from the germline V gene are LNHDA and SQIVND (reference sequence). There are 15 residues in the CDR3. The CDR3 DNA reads TGTGCCAGTACCATGGCGGACAGAAATTACAATGAGCAGTTCTTC. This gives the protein CASTMADRNYNEQFF. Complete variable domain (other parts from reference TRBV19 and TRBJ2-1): DGGITQSPKYLFRKEGQNVTLSCEQNLNHDAMYWYRQDPGQGLRLIYYSQIVNDFQKGDIAEGYSVSREKKESFPLTVTSAQKNPTAFYLCASTMADRNYNEQFFGPGTRLTVL.

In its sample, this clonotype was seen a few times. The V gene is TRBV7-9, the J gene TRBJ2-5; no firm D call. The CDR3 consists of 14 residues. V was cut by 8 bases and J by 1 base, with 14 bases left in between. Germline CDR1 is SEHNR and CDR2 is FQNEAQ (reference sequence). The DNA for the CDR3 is TGTGCCAGCCAAAAGGGAAACTTCCAAGAGACCCAGTACTTC. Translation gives CASQKGNFQETQYF.

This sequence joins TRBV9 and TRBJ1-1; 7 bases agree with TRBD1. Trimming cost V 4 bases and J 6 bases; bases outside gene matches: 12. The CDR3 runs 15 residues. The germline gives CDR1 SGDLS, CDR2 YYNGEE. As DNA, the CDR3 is TGTGCCAGCAGCCCTACCTGGACAGGCTCCCCTGAAGCTTTCTTT. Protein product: CASSPTWTGSPEAFF.

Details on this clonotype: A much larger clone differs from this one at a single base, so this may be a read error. Here the CDR3 reads CASSLANRNTEAFF. CDR3 DNA sequence: TGTGCCAGCAGCTTAGCGAATCGGAACACTGAAGCTTTCTTT. V is TRBV7-9 and J is TRBJ1-1; D call uncertain. The V gene lost 0 bases and the J gene lost 1 base, with 6 bases spanning the gap. CDR3 length: 14 residues. CDR1 and CDR2 from the germline V gene are SEHNR and FQNEAQ (reference sequence). The whole variable domain, remainder taken from reference TRBV7-9 and TRBJ1-1, is DTGVSQNPRHKITKRGQNVTFRCDPISEHNRLYWYRQTLGQGPEFLTYFQNEAQLEKSRLLSDRFSAERPKGSFSTLEIQRTEQGDSAMYLCASSLANRNTEAFFGQGTRLTVV.

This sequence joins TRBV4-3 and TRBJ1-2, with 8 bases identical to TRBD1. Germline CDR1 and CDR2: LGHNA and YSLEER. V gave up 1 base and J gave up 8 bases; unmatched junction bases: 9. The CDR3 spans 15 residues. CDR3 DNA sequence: TGCGCCAGCAGCCAAGCCCGGACAGGGATCAGCGGCTACACCTTC. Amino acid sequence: CASSQARTGISGYTF.

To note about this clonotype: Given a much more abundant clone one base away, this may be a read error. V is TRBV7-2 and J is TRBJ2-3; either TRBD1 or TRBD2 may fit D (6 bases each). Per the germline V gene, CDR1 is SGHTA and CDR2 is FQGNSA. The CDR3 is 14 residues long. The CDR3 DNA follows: TGTTCCAGCAGTTGGGGGGCTGGCGCAGATACGCAGTATTTT. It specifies CSSSWGAGADTQYF.

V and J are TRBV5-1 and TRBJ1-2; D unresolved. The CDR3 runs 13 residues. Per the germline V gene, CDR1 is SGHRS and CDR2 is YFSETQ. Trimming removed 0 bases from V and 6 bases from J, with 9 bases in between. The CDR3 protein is CASSLEQSNGYTF. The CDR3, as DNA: TGCGCCAGCAGCTTGGAACAGTCCAATGGCTACACCTTC.

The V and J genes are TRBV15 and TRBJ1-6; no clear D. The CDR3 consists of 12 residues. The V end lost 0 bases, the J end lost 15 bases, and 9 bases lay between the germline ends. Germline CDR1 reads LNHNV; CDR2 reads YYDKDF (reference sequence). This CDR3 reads CATSRDSGILHF. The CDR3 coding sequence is TGTGCCACCAGCAGAGATTCCGGGATCCTCCACTTT.

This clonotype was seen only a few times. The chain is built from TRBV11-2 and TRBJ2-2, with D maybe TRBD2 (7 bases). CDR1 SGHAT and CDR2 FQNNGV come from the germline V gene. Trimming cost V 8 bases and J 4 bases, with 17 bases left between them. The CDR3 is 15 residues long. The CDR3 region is CASHFLGGLTGELFF. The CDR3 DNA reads TGTGCCAGCCACTTCCTCGGGGGGCTCACCGGGGAGCTGTTTTTT.

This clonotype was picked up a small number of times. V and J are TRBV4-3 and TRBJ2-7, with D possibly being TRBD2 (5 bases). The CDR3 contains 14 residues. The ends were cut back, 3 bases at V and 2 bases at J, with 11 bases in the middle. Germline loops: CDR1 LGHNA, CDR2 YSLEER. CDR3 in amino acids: CASSQFGGPYEQYF. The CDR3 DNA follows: TGCGCCAGCAGCCAGTTCGGAGGCCCCTACGAGCAGTACTTC.

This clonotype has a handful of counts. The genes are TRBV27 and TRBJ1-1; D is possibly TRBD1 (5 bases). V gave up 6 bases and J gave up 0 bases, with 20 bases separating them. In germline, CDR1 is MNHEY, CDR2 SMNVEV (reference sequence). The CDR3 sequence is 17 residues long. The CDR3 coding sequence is TGTGCCAGCAGCACTAGACAGACACGTCTCATGAACACTGAAGCTTTCTTT. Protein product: CASSTRQTRLMNTEAFF.

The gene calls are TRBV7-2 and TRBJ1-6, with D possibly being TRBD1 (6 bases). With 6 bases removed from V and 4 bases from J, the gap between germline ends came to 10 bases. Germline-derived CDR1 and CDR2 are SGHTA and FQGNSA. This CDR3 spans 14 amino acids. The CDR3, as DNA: TGTGCCAGCAGGCAGGACAGTTATAATTCACCCCTCCACTTT. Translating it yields CASRQDSYNSPLHF.

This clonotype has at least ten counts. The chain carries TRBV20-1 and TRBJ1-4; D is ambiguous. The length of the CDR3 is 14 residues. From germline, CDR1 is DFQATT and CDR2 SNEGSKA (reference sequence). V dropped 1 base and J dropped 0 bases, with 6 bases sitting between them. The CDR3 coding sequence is TGCAGTGCTAGAGGGGTGGCAACTAATGAAAAACTGTTTTTT. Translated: CSARGVATNEKLFF.

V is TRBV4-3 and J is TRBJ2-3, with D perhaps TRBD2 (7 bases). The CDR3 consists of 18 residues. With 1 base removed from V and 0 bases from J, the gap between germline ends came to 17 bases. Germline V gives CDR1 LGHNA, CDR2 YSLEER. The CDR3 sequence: CASSQVRGGPQSTDTQYF. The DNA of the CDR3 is TGCGCCAGCAGCCAAGTAAGGGGGGGGCCGCAAAGCACAGATACGCAGTATTTT.

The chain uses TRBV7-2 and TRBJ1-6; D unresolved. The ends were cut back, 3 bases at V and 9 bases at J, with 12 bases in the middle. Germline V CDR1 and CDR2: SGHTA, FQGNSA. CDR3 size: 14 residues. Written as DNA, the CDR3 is TGTGCCAGCAGCTTGGGAACCCGGGGTTCACCCCTCCACTTT. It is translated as CASSLGTRGSPLHF.

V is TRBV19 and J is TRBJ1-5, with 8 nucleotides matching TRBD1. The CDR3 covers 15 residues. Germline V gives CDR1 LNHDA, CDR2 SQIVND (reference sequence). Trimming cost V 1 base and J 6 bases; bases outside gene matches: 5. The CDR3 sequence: CASSIATGGVQPQHF. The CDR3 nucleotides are TGTGCCAGTAGTATAGCAACAGGGGGAGTTCAGCCCCAGCATTTT.

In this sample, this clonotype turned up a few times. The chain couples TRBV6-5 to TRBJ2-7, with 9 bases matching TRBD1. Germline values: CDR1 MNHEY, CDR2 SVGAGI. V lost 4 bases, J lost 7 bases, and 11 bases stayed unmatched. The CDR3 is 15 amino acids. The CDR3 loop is CASSSAGTGPKEQYF. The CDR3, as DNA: TGTGCCAGCAGTTCCGCCGGGACAGGGCCGAAGGAGCAGTACTTC.

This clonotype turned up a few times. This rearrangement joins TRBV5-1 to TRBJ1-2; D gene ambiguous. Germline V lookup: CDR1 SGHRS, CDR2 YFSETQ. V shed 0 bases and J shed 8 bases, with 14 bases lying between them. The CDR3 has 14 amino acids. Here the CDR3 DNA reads TGCGCCAGCAGCTTGGCTGCCGCCTTAAACGGCTACACCTTC. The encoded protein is CASSLAAALNGYTF.

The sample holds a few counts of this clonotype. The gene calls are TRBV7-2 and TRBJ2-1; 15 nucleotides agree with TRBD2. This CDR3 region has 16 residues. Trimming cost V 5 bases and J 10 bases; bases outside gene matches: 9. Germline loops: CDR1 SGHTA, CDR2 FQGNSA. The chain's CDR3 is CASSPGGTSGGLEQFF. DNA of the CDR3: TGTGCCAGCAGCCCCGGGGGGACTAGCGGGGGGCTGGAGCAGTTCTTC.

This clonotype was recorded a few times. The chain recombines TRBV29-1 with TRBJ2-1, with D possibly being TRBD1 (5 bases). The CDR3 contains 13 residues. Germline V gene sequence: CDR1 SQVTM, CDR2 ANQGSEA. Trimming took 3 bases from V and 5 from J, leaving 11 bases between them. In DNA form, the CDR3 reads TGCAGCGTTGAGTCAGACAGAGACAATGAGCAGTTCTTC. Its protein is CSVESDRDNEQFF.

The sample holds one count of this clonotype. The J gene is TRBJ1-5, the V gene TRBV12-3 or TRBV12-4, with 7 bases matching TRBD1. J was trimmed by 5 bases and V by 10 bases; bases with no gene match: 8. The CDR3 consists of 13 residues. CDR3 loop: CAISRDRHQPQHF. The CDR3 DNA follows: TGTGCCATCAGCAGGGACAGACATCAGCCCCAGCATTTT.